The T cell receptor (beta chain) described here comes from a study of blood T cells in healthy people across ages. With a J-beta primer mix and a sample-barcoded 5' primer, a second PCR ran about 7 to 12 cycles. TCRdb re-called the 5' RACE reads through MiXCR, storing one row per CDR3 protein. The sample records 550,000 to 750,000 distinct CDR3 sequences, 20% to 25% being singletons. This CDR3 has 15 amino acids. The V and J ends lost 1 base and 4 bases, in that order; junction bases with no gene match: 6. Germline V lookup: CDR1 SGHAT, CDR2 FQDESV (reference sequence). This clonotype appeared a few times.

The rearrangement joins TRBV11-1 to TRBJ2-7; 8 bases line up with TRBD2. The TCR originated in a man in his 70s in good health. Source material: blood. CDR3 residues: CASSLGPAGDYEQYF. The CDR3 DNA is TGTGCCAGCAGCTTAGGTCCAGCGGGAGATTACGAGCAGTACTTC.